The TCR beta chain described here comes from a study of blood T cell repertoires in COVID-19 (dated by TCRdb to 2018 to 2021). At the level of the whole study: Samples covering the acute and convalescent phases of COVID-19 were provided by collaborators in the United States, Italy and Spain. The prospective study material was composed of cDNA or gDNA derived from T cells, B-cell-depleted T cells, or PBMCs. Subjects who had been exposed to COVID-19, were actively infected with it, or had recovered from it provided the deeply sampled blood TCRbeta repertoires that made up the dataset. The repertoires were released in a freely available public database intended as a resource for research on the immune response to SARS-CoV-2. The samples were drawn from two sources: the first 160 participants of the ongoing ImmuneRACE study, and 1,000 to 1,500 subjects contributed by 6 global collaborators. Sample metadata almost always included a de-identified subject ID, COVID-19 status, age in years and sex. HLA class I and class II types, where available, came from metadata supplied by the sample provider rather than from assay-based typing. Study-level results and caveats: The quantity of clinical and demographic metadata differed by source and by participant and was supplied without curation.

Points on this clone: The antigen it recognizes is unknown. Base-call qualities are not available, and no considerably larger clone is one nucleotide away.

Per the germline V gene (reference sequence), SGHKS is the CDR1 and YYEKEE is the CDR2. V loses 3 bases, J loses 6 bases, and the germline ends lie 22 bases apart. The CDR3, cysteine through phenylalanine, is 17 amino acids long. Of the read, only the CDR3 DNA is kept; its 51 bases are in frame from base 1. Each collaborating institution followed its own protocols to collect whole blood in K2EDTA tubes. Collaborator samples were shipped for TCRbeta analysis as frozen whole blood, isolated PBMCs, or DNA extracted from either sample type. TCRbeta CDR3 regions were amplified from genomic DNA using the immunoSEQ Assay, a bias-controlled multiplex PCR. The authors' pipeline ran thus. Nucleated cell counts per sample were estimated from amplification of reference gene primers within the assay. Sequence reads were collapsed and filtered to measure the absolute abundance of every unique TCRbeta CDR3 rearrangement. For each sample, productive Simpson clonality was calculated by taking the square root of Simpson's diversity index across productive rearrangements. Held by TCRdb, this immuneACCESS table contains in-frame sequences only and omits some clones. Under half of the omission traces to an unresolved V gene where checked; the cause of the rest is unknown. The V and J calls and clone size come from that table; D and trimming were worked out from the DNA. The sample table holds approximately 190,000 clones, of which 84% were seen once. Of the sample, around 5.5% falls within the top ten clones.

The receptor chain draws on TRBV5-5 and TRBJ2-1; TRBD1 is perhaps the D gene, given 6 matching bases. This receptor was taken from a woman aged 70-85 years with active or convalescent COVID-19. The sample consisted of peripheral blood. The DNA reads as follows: TGTGCCAGCAGCTCCGCGACTTTGGGGATGGGGGCCAATGAGCAGTTCTTC. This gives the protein CASSSATLGMGANEQFF.